This passage covers 22 T cell receptor beta chains from one sample sequenced in a study of CD8 T cells in Susac syndrome. It was with random hexamers that roughly 0.5 to 1 ug RNA was reverse transcribed. TCRdb passed the immunoSEQ multiplex PCR reads through MiXCR, listing each CDR3 protein once. The sample records 200,000 to 250,000 distinct CDR3 sequences, roughly nine tenths being singletons. Source material: CD8+ T cells from PBMCs. Receptors were obtained from a human donor with multiple sclerosis.

The rearrangement links TRBV11-2 to TRBJ2-4; a possible D gene is TRBD2 (7 bases). The length of the CDR3 is 14 residues. Trimming pared 6 bases from V and 6 bases from J, leaving 15 bases between. Germline CDR1 SGHAT, CDR2 FQNNGV. The CDR3 loop reads CASRGGGPANIQYF. The CDR3 nucleotides are TGTGCCAGCAGGGGCGGGGGCCCCGCAAACATTCAGTACTTC.

This chain joins TRBV9 and TRBJ1-2; D possibly corresponds to TRBD1 (6 bases). The germline CDR1 and CDR2 sequences are SGDLS and YYNGEE. The CDR3 runs 13 residues. The V and J ends lost 0 bases and 3 bases respectively, with 6 bases between them. Written as DNA, the CDR3 is TGTGCCAGCAGCGTAGGACAGGACTATGGCTACACCTTC. Amino acid sequence: CASSVGQDYGYTF.

CDR3 residues: CASSWTSGTETQYF. The CDR3 DNA sequence: TGTGCCAGCAGCTGGACTAGCGGGACCGAGACCCAGTACTTC. The rearrangement uses TRBV7-8 and TRBJ2-5; 12 bases map to TRBD2. This CDR3 has 14 amino acids. Germline assignment: CDR1 SGHVS and CDR2 FQNEAQ. The ends lost 4 bases at V and 5 bases at J; junction bases unmatched: 2.

This sequence joins TRBV7-9 and TRBJ2-1, with D perhaps TRBD1 or TRBD2 (5 bases each). This CDR3 spans 13 amino acids. CDR1 is SEHNR, CDR2 FQNEAQ, per germline (reference sequence). V shed 6 bases and J shed 10 bases, with 16 bases lying between them. CDR3 sequence reads: CASSFPAGDEQFF. For the CDR3, the DNA is TGTGCCAGCAGTTTCCCCGCCGGGGACGAGCAGTTCTTC.

The chain is built from TRBV24-1 and TRBJ2-7; D ambiguous. The CDR3 length is 11 residues. The V end lost 3 bases, the J end lost 4 bases, and 3 bases lay between the germline ends. CDR1 is KGHDR and CDR2 is SFDVKD in the germline V gene. Here the CDR3 reads CATSDGYEQYF. The CDR3 DNA reads TGTGCCACCAGTGATGGGTACGAGCAGTACTTC.

This chain joins TRBV7-9 and TRBJ2-1; D not resolved. V lost 5 bases and J 6 bases, leaving 17 bases between the germline ends. Germline loops: CDR1 SEHNR, CDR2 FQNEAQ (reference sequence). This CDR3 has 15 amino acids. The CDR3 protein is CASSPPWGYSNEQFF. DNA of the CDR3: TGTGCCAGCAGCCCACCATGGGGTTACAGCAATGAGCAGTTCTTC.

The rearrangement joins TRBV30 to TRBJ2-6; no clear D. Trimming cost V 4 bases and J 2 bases, with 9 bases left between them. Germline lookup yields CDR1 GTSNPN and CDR2 SVGIG (reference sequence). The CDR3 is made up of 14 amino acids. Here the CDR3 reads CAWTSSPGANVLTF. The CDR3 nucleotides read TGTGCCTGGACCTCCTCCCCTGGGGCCAACGTCCTGACTTTC.

The J gene is TRBJ2-7, the V gene TRBV20-1; D is uncertain. Between the trimmed V and J ends, which lost 6 bases and 2 bases, there was a span of 11 bases. CDR1 and CDR2 (germline): DFQATT, SNEGSKA (reference sequence). This CDR3 region has 12 residues. CDR3 sequence reads: CSATGRAYEQYF. In DNA form, the CDR3 reads TGCAGTGCCACTGGTAGAGCCTACGAGCAGTACTTC.

The V gene is TRBV9, the J gene TRBJ2-5; D remains unclear. CDR1 and CDR2 (germline): SGDLS, YYNGEE. There are 14 residues in the CDR3. V gave up 4 bases and J gave up 7 bases, with 17 bases separating them. The CDR3 protein is CASSPPGVPGTQYF. The CDR3 coding sequence is TGTGCCAGCAGCCCTCCCGGAGTCCCAGGGACCCAGTACTTC. The full variable domain, in which reference TRBV9 and TRBJ2-5 provide the parts outside the CDR3, is DSGVTQTPKHLITATGQRVTLRCSPRSGDLSVYWYQQSLDQGLQFLIQYYNGEERAKGNILERFSAQQFPDLHSELNLSSLELGDSALYFCASSPPGVPGTQYFGPGTRLLVL.

V is TRBV6-6 and J is TRBJ2-7, with TRBD1 as a possible D gene (6 bases). Trimming left V 5 bases short and J 3 bases short, with 17 bases between. Per germline, CDR1 MNHNY and CDR2 SVGAGI (reference sequence). The CDR3 is 15 amino acids. The CDR3 nucleotides are TGTGCCAGCAGTAGAAACAGGGAGCTGATCTACGAGCAGTACTTC. Its translation: CASSRNRELIYEQYF.

The CDR3 region has the DNA TGTGCCAGCAGCGAAGCCGGGACAGTGAGCTCCTACGAGCAGTACTTC. This gives the protein CASSEAGTVSSYEQYF. The chain is built from TRBV14 and TRBJ2-7, with TRBD1 identical over 7 bases. The CDR3 is made up of 16 amino acids. The ends lost 5 bases at V and 0 bases at J; junction bases unmatched: 10. Per the germline V gene, CDR1 is SGHDN and CDR2 is FVKESK.

The J gene is TRBJ1-5, the V gene TRBV15; TRBD1 might be the D (5 bases). Germline loops: CDR1 LNHNV, CDR2 YYDKDF (reference sequence). V lost 1 base and J 2 bases, leaving 15 bases between the germline ends. CDR3 size: 17 residues. The CDR3 here is CATSRANGGIGNQPQHF. DNA for the CDR3: TGTGCCACCAGCAGAGCCAACGGGGGGATCGGCAATCAGCCCCAGCATTTT. Full variable domain (remainder filled in from reference TRBV15 and TRBJ1-5): DAMVIQNPRYQVTQFGKPVTLSCSQTLNHNVMYWYQQKSSQAPKLLFHYYDKDFNNEADTPDNFQSRRPNTSFCFLDIRSPGLGDTAMYLCATSRANGGIGNQPQHFGDGTRLSIL.

The CDR3 nucleotides are TGTGCCAGCAGCTCCGGGACAGGGAGTGGGAACACTGAAGCTTTCTTT. Amino acids: CASSSGTGSGNTEAFF. V is TRBV7-9 and J is TRBJ1-1; the match to TRBD1 covers 9 bases. Germline V CDR1 and CDR2: SEHNR, FQNEAQ (reference sequence). With V trimmed by 4 bases and J by 1 base, 7 bases remained unmatched. This CDR3 has 16 residues.

The chain joins TRBV7-9 to TRBJ1-2; the match to TRBD1 covers 8 bases. CDR1 is SEHNR, CDR2 FQNEAQ, per germline (reference sequence). The CDR3 is 16 residues long. V dropped 5 bases and J dropped 8; count of bases not matched to a gene: 16. This CDR3 reads CASSQTLVQGAEGYTF. Written as DNA, the CDR3 is TGTGCCAGCAGCCAAACGCTCGTTCAGGGGGCGGAAGGCTACACCTTC.

The chain is built from TRBV6-5 and TRBJ2-7; D remains ambiguous. V dropped 0 bases and J dropped 2 bases, with 8 bases sitting between them. CDR1 and CDR2 from the germline V gene are MNHEY and SVGAGI. The CDR3 sequence is 14 residues long. The CDR3 bases are TGTGCCAGCAGTTACTCGACCGGAACCTACGAGCAGTACTTC. This gives the protein CASSYSTGTYEQYF.

This clonotype was observed once. The V and J genes are TRBV6-4 and TRBJ2-2; D is uncertain. This CDR3 has 15 residues. The germline V and J ends were trimmed by 7 bases and 2 bases, with 14 bases remaining between them. Germline V gene data show CDR1 as MRHNA and CDR2 as SNTAGT. Here the CDR3 reads CASNLYSFNTGELFF. The DNA of the CDR3 is TGTGCCAGCAACCTGTACAGCTTTAACACCGGGGAGCTGTTTTTT.

The chain combines TRBV7-8 with TRBJ1-1; D gene ambiguous. Germline CDR1 SGHVS, CDR2 FQNEAQ. Trimming stripped 1 base from V and 1 base from J, with 13 bases between. The CDR3 loop spans 16 amino acids. The CDR3 DNA is TGTGCCAGCAGCTTAGGCGCGTATCCCTCGAACACTGAAGCTTTCTTT. Amino acid sequence: CASSLGAYPSNTEAFF.

This chain links TRBV21-1 with TRBJ1-3. TRBV21-1 corresponds to a pseudogene. This CDR3 is built from 14 residues. The CDR3 DNA sequence: TGTGCCAGCAGCAAAGTGCGGGCTGGAAACACCATATATTTT. It specifies CASSKVRAGNTIYF.

The chain links TRBV25-1 to TRBJ1-2; the D gene is possibly TRBD1 (5 bases). Deletions cut 6 bases from V and 4 bases from J, with 18 bases between. The CDR3 has 15 residues. Looked up from germline, CDR1 is MGHDK and CDR2 is SYGVNS. CDR3 residues: CASRGSSGTVYGYTF. CDR3 coding DNA: TGTGCCAGCAGAGGATCCTCCGGGACGGTCTATGGCTACACCTTC.

The rearrangement links TRBV3-1 to TRBJ2-1; weak D call: TRBD2 (6 bases). The germline V gene encodes CDR1 LGHDT and CDR2 YNNKEL (reference sequence). CDR3 length equals 18 residues. V was cut by 0 bases and J by 6 bases, with 21 bases left in between. CDR3 DNA sequence: TGTGCCAGCAGCCAAGAGGGAGTAGGGACTCGGGCCTCCAATGAGCAGTTCTTC. Its translation is CASSQEGVGTRASNEQFF.

V usage is TRBV12-2 and J usage is TRBJ2-2; no check of the table's D call, TRBD2, against the DNA was made. TRBV12-2 is recorded as a pseudogene. The CDR3 consists of 19 residues. CDR3 residues: CASRFLSPSASPNTGELFF. The CDR3 coding sequence is TGTGCAAGTCGCTTCCTGAGCCCTTCTGCTTCCCCGAACACCGGGGAGCTGTTTTTT.

This clonotype was seen a single time. The V call is TRBV12-3 or TRBV12-4, the J call TRBJ2-1; D is possibly TRBD1 or TRBD2 (5 bases each). This CDR3 has 12 amino acids. V dropped 3 bases and J dropped 11 bases, with 11 bases sitting between them. The chain's CDR3 is CASSFVGDKQFF. DNA of the CDR3: TGTGCCAGCAGTTTTGTGGGGGATAAGCAGTTCTTC.